Listed here are 6 T cell receptor beta chains from one sample, sequenced in a study of cytomegalovirus exposure and HLA in healthy donors. Amplification used 60 Vbeta primers and 13 Jbeta primers. Produced via immunoSEQ multiplex PCR; TCRdb's table is partial and in-frame only. The profile shows approximately 170,000 clones, about 65% of them singletons. Source material: PBMCs. The receptors shown here come from a girl between 5 and 17 years old in good health and CMV-seronegative.

Of note for this clone: The germline gene is not matched at one end of the junction; a read error may be the cause. The V and J genes are TRBV5-6 and TRBJ2-7, with D tentatively TRBD2 (5 bases). The CDR3 spans 13 residues. In germline, CDR1 is SGHDT, CDR2 YYEEEE. The CDR3 DNA is TGTGCCGGCAGCTTTCCCGGGGTTCGAGAGCAGTACTTC. Its protein product is CAGSFPGVREQYF.

The V gene is TRBV7-8, the J gene TRBJ2-2; perhaps TRBD1 as D (6 bases). CDR3 size: 15 residues. CDR1 and CDR2 (germline): SGHVS, FQNEAQ. The V end was cut by 4 bases, the J end by 0 bases, with 9 bases between. CDR3: CASSYTGSNTGELFF. The CDR3 DNA reads as TGTGCCAGCAGCTACACAGGGTCGAACACCGGGGAGCTGTTTTTT. Supplemented by reference TRBV7-8 and TRBJ2-2, the full variable domain reads GAGVSQSPRYKVAKRGQDVALRCDPISGHVSLFWYQQALGQGPEFLTYFQNEAQLDKSGLPSDRFFAERPEGSVSTLKIQRTQQEDSAVYLCASSYTGSNTGELFFGEGSRLTVL.

The gene calls are TRBV2 and TRBJ2-1; D remains unclear. V dropped 9 bases and J dropped 7 bases, with 16 bases sitting between them. In germline, CDR1 is SNHLY, CDR2 FYNNEI. The length of the CDR3 is 13 residues. CDR3 protein: CASLARLVNEQFF. The CDR3 DNA reads as TGTGCCAGTTTAGCTCGGCTTGTTAATGAGCAGTTCTTC.

This CDR3 reads CASSVPAGTSGVNEQFF. CDR3 nucleotide sequence: TGTGCCAGCAGCGTACCAGCCGGGACTAGCGGGGTCAATGAGCAGTTCTTC. V usage is TRBV9 and J usage is TRBJ2-1; 13 nucleotides agree with TRBD2. The CDR3 contains 17 residues. CDR1 and CDR2 from the germline V gene are SGDLS and YYNGEE. V trimming: 1 base; J trimming: 6 bases; junction bases outside the gene matches: 7.

The chain is built from TRBV25-1 and TRBJ1-4, with a weak D call TRBD1 (5 bases). CDR1 MGHDK and CDR2 SYGVNS come from the germline V gene. V was clipped by 5 bases and J by 0 bases, with 16 bases between them. The CDR3 is made up of 17 amino acids. DNA for the CDR3: TGTGCCAGCAGTAACAGCGGGGGGGGTGCAACTAATGAAAAACTGTTTTTT. Translated, it gives CASSNSGGGATNEKLFF.

The chain joins TRBV19 to TRBJ1-5, with D maybe TRBD1 (6 bases). CDR1 is LNHDA, CDR2 SQIVND, per germline (reference sequence). CDR3 size: 15 residues. Trimming removed 0 bases from V and 3 bases from J, with 9 bases in between. CDR3 nucleotides: TGTGCCAGTAGTATAGATCGGGACACCAATCAGCCCCAGCATTTT. Amino acids: CASSIDRDTNQPQHF.